Here is one T cell receptor beta chain with its context. The assay ran at deep level. Measured with immunoSEQ multiplex PCR; TCRdb has only the in-frame clones, and not every one. The sample has a few million clones, more than 85% seen once. The record originates from a study of shared clonotypes between healthy human individuals. This CDR3 contains 17 residues. V is TRBV21-1 and J is TRBJ1-3. TRBV21-1 is a known pseudogene. Sequenced: naive CD4+ T cells from PBMCs. The subset: CD45RA+ positively selected. The TCR comes from a young man in good health. Some clones in this sample may be carry-over from other donors' samples. The CDR3 protein is CASSFRASGVSGNTIYF. The CDR3 DNA reads as TGTGCCAGCAGCTTCAGGGCCTCGGGAGTCTCTGGAAACACCATATATTTT.